The sequence of this T cell receptor beta chain was determined in a study of T cell responses to AZD1222 COVID-19 vaccine. CDR3 size: 16 residues. Per the germline V gene, CDR1 is SGHNT and CDR2 is YENEEA. Trimming took 4 bases from V and 4 from J; bases not matched to a gene: 9. The assay was immunoSEQ multiplex PCR, and TCRdb's table has in-frame clones only and misses some. This sample has some 120,000 clones; about 89% occur once, and the top ten carry over 8.5%. This clone occurred once. The chain links TRBV11-3 to TRBJ1-2; 10 bases align to TRBD1. The sequencing used peripheral blood, collected on day 0 of MenACWY control vaccination. The clonotype originates from an adult in good health. This chain's CDR3 is CASSSRQGARAYGYTF. The CDR3 DNA follows: TGTGCCAGCAGCTCCCGACAGGGGGCGCGGGCCTATGGCTACACCTTC. The full variable domain, rest sourced from reference TRBV11-3 and TRBJ1-2, is EAGVVQSPRYKIIEKKQPVAFWCNPISGHNTLYWYLQNLGQGPELLIRYENEEAVDDSQLPKDRFSAERLKGVDSTLKIQPAELGDSAVYLCASSSRQGARAYGYTFGSGTRLTVV.